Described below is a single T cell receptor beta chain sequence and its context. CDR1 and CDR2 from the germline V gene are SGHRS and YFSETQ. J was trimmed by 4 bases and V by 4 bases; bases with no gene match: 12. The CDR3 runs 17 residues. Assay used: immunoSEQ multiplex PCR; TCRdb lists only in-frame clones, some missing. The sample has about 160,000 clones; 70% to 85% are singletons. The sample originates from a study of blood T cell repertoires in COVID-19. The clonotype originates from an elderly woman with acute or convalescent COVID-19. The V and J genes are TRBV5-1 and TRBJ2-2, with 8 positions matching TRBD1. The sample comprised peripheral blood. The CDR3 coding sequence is TGCGCCAGCAGCAGTGATACAGGGGGATCTTTCACCGGGGAGCTGTTTTTT. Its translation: CASSSDTGGSFTGELFF.